Each of the 14 T cell receptor beta chains below was sequenced from the same sample in a study of blood T cells in healthy people across ages. A sample-barcoded 5' primer and a J-beta primer mix were used in a second PCR of about 7 to 12 cycles. Each CDR3 protein gets one entry after TCRdb re-called the 5' RACE reads with MiXCR. This sample has about 1.6 million distinct CDR3 sequences; 30% to 35% occur once, and the top ten carry 11%. Sequences were obtained from blood. The receptors were sampled from a woman aged 25 to 39 in good health.

Comments on this clonotype: One end of the junction varies from germline; a read error may be responsible. The chain's CDR3 is CTSSLSGQGAVQPQHF. The DNA for the CDR3 is TGTACCAGCAGCCTTTCTGGACAGGGGGCGGTTCAGCCCCAGCATTTT. This chain uses TRBV12-3 or TRBV12-4 with TRBJ1-5; the match to TRBD1 covers 11 bases. The CDR3 extends over 16 amino acids.

This chain connects TRBV6-6 to TRBJ1-5; TRBD1 might be the D (6 bases). Per the germline V gene, CDR1 is MNHNY and CDR2 is SVGAGI (reference sequence). Trimming pared 6 bases from V and 7 bases from J, leaving 13 bases between. There are 13 residues in the CDR3. The DNA for the CDR3 is TGTGCCAGCAGAGAAGACAGGTTCCAGCCCCAGCATTTT. Protein sequence: CASREDRFQPQHF.

This clonotype was counted ten times or more. The rearrangement joins TRBV20-1 to TRBJ2-7, with D uncertain. Germline loops: CDR1 DFQATT, CDR2 SNEGSKA (reference sequence). The CDR3 totals 12 residues. Deletions cut 0 bases from V and 5 bases from J, with 8 bases between. The CDR3 nucleotides read TGCAGTGCTAGAGATGAGAGCCACGAGCAGTACTTC. Translated: CSARDESHEQYF.

This clonotype came up a few times. Mismatch with germline at one junction end may stem from a read error. CDR3 protein: CASSQDSTFAGSPPHF. The CDR3 DNA reads as TGCGCCAGCAGCCAGGATTCCACATTTGCAGGTTCACCCCCCCACTTT. The rearrangement links TRBV4-1 to TRBJ1-6; D remains ambiguous. Per germline, CDR1 MGHRA and CDR2 YSYEKL. This CDR3 region has 16 residues.

This chain uses TRBV20-1 with TRBJ1-1, with 10 bases fitting TRBD1. Germline V gene data show CDR1 as DFQATT and CDR2 as SNEGSKA (reference sequence). The ends lost 6 bases at V and 6 bases at J; junction bases unmatched: 4. The CDR3 contains 12 residues. The CDR3 DNA reads TGCAGTGCCGGACAGGGGGTAGCTGAAGCTTTCTTT. Translation: CSAGQGVAEAFF.

This clonotype has more than one count but fewer than ten. V usage is TRBV29-1 and J usage is TRBJ2-1, with TRBD1 as a possible D gene (5 bases). V lost 2 bases and J 9 bases, leaving 26 bases between the germline ends. This CDR3 comprises 17 residues. CDR1 and CDR2 (germline): SQVTM, ANQGSEA. CDR3 loop: CSVEPSTSPAGPGEQFF. As DNA, the CDR3 is TGCAGCGTTGAACCCTCGACCTCGCCGGCAGGGCCCGGTGAGCAGTTCTTC.

This chain links TRBV29-1 with TRBJ2-2; maybe TRBD1 (5 bases). The CDR3 is 13 residues long. Trimming pared 3 bases from V and 6 bases from J, leaving 11 bases between. In germline, CDR1 is SQVTM, CDR2 ANQGSEA. CDR3: CSVDPDSSGELFF. The CDR3 DNA is TGCAGCGTTGACCCAGACAGCTCCGGGGAGCTGTTTTTT.

This chain joins TRBV12-3 or TRBV12-4 and TRBJ2-5, with 11 bases identical to TRBD1. The V gene end was trimmed by 4 bases and the J gene end by 5 bases; junction bases not matched to a gene: 6. The CDR3 is 15 residues long. CDR3 nucleotide sequence: TGTGCCAGCAGTTCGGGACAGGGGGTGTGGGAGACCCAGTACTTC. The encoded protein is CASSSGQGVWETQYF.

This chain uses TRBV20-1 with TRBJ1-2, with a tentative D call TRBD1 (5 bases). The germline V gene has CDR1 DFQATT and CDR2 SNEGSKA (reference sequence). The CDR3 has 13 residues. The V end was cut by 4 bases, the J end by 7 bases, with 16 bases between. The CDR3 DNA reads TGCAGTGCTATTGACAGAAGGATCGGTGGCTACACCTTC. Its translation is CSAIDRRIGGYTF.

This clonotype showed up many times. This chain joins TRBV4-2 and TRBJ1-2; the D gene is possibly TRBD1 (5 bases). Germline lookup yields CDR1 LGHNA and CDR2 YNFKEQ. CDR3 length: 16 amino acids. V was cut by 0 bases and J by 4 bases, with 15 bases left in between. The DNA for the CDR3 is TGTGCCAGCAGCCAAGATTCTTCGGGGCACGGCTATGGCTACACCTTC. It is translated as CASSQDSSGHGYGYTF.

The chain has TRBV27 and TRBJ2-4; D is tentatively TRBD1 or TRBD2 (5 bases each). Matching the DNA end better, TRBJ2-7 makes the J call doubtful. The CDR3 spans 17 residues. CDR1 and CDR2 from the germline V gene are MNHEY and SMNVEV (reference sequence). The CDR3 sequence is CASSLLLTGTTGDEQYF. In DNA form, the CDR3 reads TGTGCCAGCAGTTTATTGCTAACCGGGACCACCGGGGACGAGCAGTACTTC.

V gene TRBV5-1 combines with J gene TRBJ2-1; 13 positions agree with TRBD2. This CDR3 region has 17 residues. J gave up 2 bases and V 4 bases, and 6 bases lay outside the gene matches. Germline CDR1 and CDR2: SGHRS and YFSETQ. CDR3 loop: CASSPGLAGEAYNEQFF. The CDR3 coding sequence is TGCGCCAGCAGCCCCGGACTAGCGGGAGAGGCCTACAATGAGCAGTTCTTC.

This clonotype was seen only a few times. V gene TRBV13 combines with J gene TRBJ2-1, with D maybe TRBD2 (6 bases). V was pared by 6 bases and J by 0 bases, with 15 bases between. The CDR3 runs to 16 residues. Germline assignment: CDR1 PRHDT and CDR2 FYEKMQ (reference sequence). CDR3 nucleotides: TGTGCCAGCAGTTACCGAGCGGGTCGCTCCTACAATGAGCAGTTCTTC. Translation: CASSYRAGRSYNEQFF.

This clonotype occurred a few times. The V gene is TRBV14, the J gene TRBJ1-2; the D is unclear. V was pared by 4 bases and J by 7 bases, with 13 bases between. The CDR3 is made up of 13 amino acids. Germline loops: CDR1 SGHDN, CDR2 FVKESK. The CDR3 nucleotides are TGTGCCAGCAGCCTGGTGAGGGAATCTGGCTACACCTTC. Residues: CASSLVRESGYTF.